This entry is about one TCR beta chain. Its antigen remains unidentified. No base quality values were provided; no much bigger clone lies one nucleotide off. For CDR1 and CDR2, the germline V gene lists SGHVS and FQNEAQ. Including cysteine and phenylalanine, the CDR3 has 12 amino acids. Only CDR3 DNA is held: 36 bases, read in frame from base 1. Trimming costs V 1 base and J 5 bases, and their ends lie 6 bases apart. For the CD8 naive samples, CD45RO-negative cells were positively selected for CCR7, yielding a CD45RA+CCR7+ population from which TemRA cells were excluded. The donors were healthy, HIV-negative adults who had no recently reported acute infections or vaccinations. Every donor was a Caucasian adult living in Nashville, Tennessee, USA. After blood collection by leukapheresis, PBMCs were isolated using Ficoll-Histopaque density gradient centrifugation and then cryopreserved in the vapor phase of liquid nitrogen. Purity and quantity of every magnetically sorted T cell population were checked by analytical flow cytometry. Genomic DNA was isolated from each sorted fraction and quantified by UV absorbance on a Nanodrop 2000c.

These data originate in a study of shared clonotypes between healthy human individuals (dated by TCRdb to 2020 to 2022). Notes on the research overall: The cohort included three men and a couple of women between 18 and 49 years of age. Per donor, three plates each were used for CD4 naive and CD4 memory, two for CD8 naive, and one for CD8 memory. Blood TCR repertoires of four to six healthy adults were deeply sequenced to estimate repertoire size and the extent of clonotype sharing between individuals. To increase sequencing depth and limit assay-specific biases, different laboratories used diverse techniques to prepare libraries and sequence TCR repertoires. Leukapheresis yielded between about 0.94 and 9.5 billion PBMCs per donor.

Results and caveats for the whole study, not just this receptor: Naive subsets generally had larger estimated clonotype richness than memory subsets did. Rarefaction of sorted-subset datasets indicated incomplete sequencing despite the large sequencing depth. Only blood was sampled, and tissue TCR repertoires likely differ from those in blood. The small number of donors limited the genetic and exposure-history diversity represented. Pairwise subsampling indicated that sequencing depth was expected to affect the degree of clonotype sharing among donors. Higher generation probabilities were observed for clonotypes shared by all four sorted-subset donors than for non-shared clonotypes. Approximately 5% of naive CD4, 3.5% of naive CD8, roughly 2.4% of memory CD4, and around 0.4% of memory CD8 clonotypes were shared across a few donors.

Using the deep immunoSEQ assay, TCR CDR3 regions were amplified from genomic DNA by multiplex PCR. For each cell subset, the extracted genomic DNA was distributed evenly across all wells of several immunoSEQ 96-well plates, and each plate served as one replicate. For sorted subsets, approximately 0.2 ug of genomic DNA, equivalent to 30,000 or so T cell genomes, went into each replicate PCR. Purified libraries were measured with a Qubit 3.0 fluorometer, size-checked on a Bioanalyzer 2100, and measured again with the KAPA Library Quantification kit. A separate single-read 150-cycle Illumina NextSeq 550 flow cell was used to sequence each immunoSEQ 96-well plate. Concerning the study's data processing: The immunoSEQ output contained only junctional sequences without quality scores, so filtering could not match that applied to full-length reads. Sequences were annotated with PyIR, a Python wrapper for IgBLAST v1.9, and V/J genes and CDR3 were assigned using IMGT germline references. Any read was removed if the V/J assignment was weak (E-value above 1e-6), the CDR3 was missing, or the read contained stop codons, out-of-frame junctions, or ambiguous translated residues. V3J clonotypes were defined by identical inferred V gene, J gene, and CDR3 amino acid sequence. Percentage overlap between repertoires was calculated by dividing the number of shared unique clonotypes by the size of the smaller repertoire. RTK rarefaction, the Chao1 estimator, and Recon v2.1 estimates of unobserved clonotypes were used to assess repertoire richness. OLGA was used to compute generation probabilities for all TCRbeta clonotypes that the gDNA method yielded from a handful of donors. TCRdb provides this immuneACCESS table in a form limited to in-frame rearrangements. Some clones are lacking; in checked studies, under half of them reflect an unresolved V gene, and why the rest are absent is not known. V and J calls and clone size follow that table, whereas D and trimming were derived from the DNA. In all, the sample holds about 580,000 clones, and 95% to 98% of those were seen once. 0.3% of the sample rests with the top ten.

The clonotype originates from a man aged 30 to 39 in good health. Sequencing was carried out using naive CD8+ T cells sorted from blood. What the cell subset or site label conveys for this sample: CD45RA+CCR7+. The chain is assembled from TRBV7-8 and TRBJ2-7; too little of a D gene remains to name it. For the CDR3, the sequence is CASSLVTDEQYF. The nucleotides read TGTGCCAGCAGCTTAGTAACGGACGAGCAGTACTTC.